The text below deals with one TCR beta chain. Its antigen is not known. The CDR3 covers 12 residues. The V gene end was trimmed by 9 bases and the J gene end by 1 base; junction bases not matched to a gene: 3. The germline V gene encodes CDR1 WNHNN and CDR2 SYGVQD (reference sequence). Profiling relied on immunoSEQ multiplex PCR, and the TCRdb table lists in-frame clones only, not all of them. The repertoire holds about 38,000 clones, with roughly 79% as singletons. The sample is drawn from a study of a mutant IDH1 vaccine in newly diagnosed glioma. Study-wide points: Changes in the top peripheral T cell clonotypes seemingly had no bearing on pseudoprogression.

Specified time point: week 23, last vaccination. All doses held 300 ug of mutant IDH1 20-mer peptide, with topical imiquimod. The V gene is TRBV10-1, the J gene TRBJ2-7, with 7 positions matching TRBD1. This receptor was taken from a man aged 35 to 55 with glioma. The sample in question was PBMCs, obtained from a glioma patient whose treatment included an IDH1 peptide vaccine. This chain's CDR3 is CARDRESYEQYF. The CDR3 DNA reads TGCGCCAGAGACAGGGAATCCTACGAGCAGTACTTC.